This entry lists 6 T cell receptor beta chains sequenced from one sample in a study of Ad26.COV2.S vaccination and SARS-CoV-2 variants. Treatment indicated: 15 to 20 received Ad26.COV2.S at low or high dose, single or two shots; 5 received placebo; per-sample allocation not given. It was on day 63 after the first vaccine or placebo injection that samples were taken. Measured with immunoSEQ multiplex PCR; TCRdb has only the in-frame clones, and not every one. The repertoire holds fewer than 600,000 clones, with approximately 90% as singletons. Sample: peripheral blood, taken in a trial of Ad26.COV2.S vaccine versus placebo. The receptors shown here come from a person between 18 and 65 years old who received the Ad26.COV2.S COVID-19 vaccine or a placebo.

In the case of this clone: The same CDR3 can be traced to other DNA sequences in this sample. The rearrangement joins TRBV28 to TRBJ2-7; D is uncertain. The germline CDR1 and CDR2 sequences are MDHEN and SYDVKM. V lost 5 bases to trimming and J lost 4 bases, with 9 bases between them. CDR3 size: 12 residues. In DNA form, the CDR3 reads TGTGCCAGCAGTCTACTGGGGTACGAGCAGTACTTC. This translates into CASSLLGYEQYF. Based on the CDR3 plus reference TRBV28 and TRBJ2-7, the full variable domain is DVKVTQSSRYLVKRTGEKVFLECVQDMDHENMFWYRQDPGLGLRLIYFSYDVKMKEKGDIPEGYSVSREKKERFSLILESASTNQTSMYLCASSLLGYEQYFGPGTRLTVT.

The chain recombines TRBV7-6 with TRBJ2-1, with 10 bases fitting TRBD2. CDR1 is SGHVS and CDR2 is FNYEAQ in the germline V gene. V gave up 5 bases and J gave up 6 bases; unmatched junction bases: 16. The CDR3 has 18 residues. The CDR3 sequence is CASSPSVGLAGEGNEQFF. The CDR3 bases are TGTGCCAGCAGCCCATCGGTGGGTCTAGCGGGAGAAGGCAATGAGCAGTTCTTC.

The chain recombines TRBV6-5 with TRBJ1-1, with a tentative D call TRBD1 (6 bases). CDR1 and CDR2 from the germline V gene are MNHEY and SVGAGI. Trimming pared 6 bases from V and 7 bases from J, leaving 15 bases between. The CDR3 is made up of 13 amino acids. CDR3 protein: CASSRTGKDEAFF. CDR3 DNA: TGTGCCAGCAGCCGTACAGGGAAGGATGAAGCTTTCTTT.

The genes are TRBV9 and TRBJ2-1, with D tentatively TRBD1 or TRBD2 (6 bases each). This CDR3 region has 17 residues. V shed 2 bases and J shed 6 bases, with 21 bases lying between them. Germline values: CDR1 SGDLS, CDR2 YYNGEE. The chain's CDR3 is CASSVGGTIPSANEQFF. Here the CDR3 DNA reads TGTGCCAGCAGCGTGGGCGGGACAATCCCCTCGGCCAATGAGCAGTTCTTC.

This sequence joins TRBV6-1 and TRBJ1-2, with D perhaps matching TRBD1 (6 bases). There are 15 residues in the CDR3. Deletions cut 0 bases from V and 4 bases from J, with 12 bases between. CDR1 and CDR2 (germline): MNHNS, SASEGT. The CDR3 loop is CASSEAGASPYGYTF. The CDR3 DNA is TGTGCCAGCAGTGAAGCGGGGGCCAGCCCCTATGGCTACACCTTC.

This clone has a handful of counts. The chain joins TRBV18 to TRBJ1-4, with D possibly TRBD1 on 6 matching bases. Germline V lookup: CDR1 KGHSH, CDR2 LQKENI. This CDR3 has 16 residues. With 4 bases removed from V and 3 bases from J, the gap between germline ends came to 15 bases. CDR3 in DNA: TGTGCCAGCTCACGGCCCAGTAGGGGGGCTAATGAAAAACTGTTTTTT. This sequence encodes CASSRPSRGANEKLFF. Variable domain in full (rest from reference TRBV18 and TRBJ1-4): NAGVMQNPRHLVRRRGQEARLRCSPMKGHSHVYWYRQLPEEGLKFMVYLQKENIIDESGMPKERFSAEFPKEGPSILRIQQVVRGDSAAYFCASSRPSRGANEKLFFGSGTQLSVL.